This T cell receptor (beta chain) was profiled in a study of T cell responses to AZD1222 COVID-19 vaccine. General study findings and limits: Unmutated variant regions are reportedly targeted by nearly half of spike-specific TCRs. The donor group comprised mostly white British people and more females; the analysis possibly underestimated clonal diversity. Two AZD1222 administrations were followed by greater Spike-specific TCR breadth and depth.

Comments on this clone: Its antigen is unidentified.

TCRdb's table, derived via immunoSEQ multiplex PCR, lists solely in-frame clones and lacks some. The sample includes 200,000 or so clones, about 92% seen only once; the top ten take 10%. Per germline, CDR1 GTSNPN and CDR2 SVGIG (reference sequence). There are 13 residues in the CDR3. V was trimmed by 2 bases and J by 8 bases, leaving 15 bases between them. The chain couples TRBV30 to TRBJ1-2; D uncertain. Sequences were derived from peripheral blood, sampled on day 0 of AZD1222 vaccination. This sequence originates from an adult in good health. The CDR3 spells CAWSPGDWRGYTF. CDR3 DNA: TGTGCCTGGAGTCCAGGAGATTGGAGAGGCTACACCTTC.